Each of the 13 T cell receptor beta chains below was sequenced from the same sample in a study of T cells in Graves' hyperthyroidism and ophthalmopathy. Authors of the study amplified TCR beta CDR3 regions from RNA transcripts. TCR CDR3 regions were first amplified by RT-PCR with HTBI primers. In TCRdb, the multiplex PCR reads were re-called with MiXCR into one record per CDR3 protein. The repertoire has a few hundred thousand distinct CDR3 sequences, roughly 14% of them found once; the top ten carry roughly 6.6%. The sample consisted of blood. All receptors derive from a woman aged 30 to 39 with Graves' hyperthyroidism.

This clonotype was recorded at least ten times. This sequence joins TRBV5-5 and TRBJ1-1; no reliable D call. The V gene lost 0 bases and the J gene lost 3 bases, with 9 bases spanning the gap. Germline V gene data show CDR1 as SGHKS and CDR2 as YYEKEE (reference sequence). The CDR3 sequence is 14 residues long. CDR3 sequence: CASSLVFQYTEAFF. The CDR3 DNA reads as TGTGCCAGCAGCTTGGTATTCCAGTACACTGAAGCTTTCTTT. Looking up the rest from reference TRBV5-5 and TRBJ1-1 gives the full variable domain: DAGVTQSPTHLIKTRGQQVTLRCSPISGHKSVSWYQQVLGQGPQFIFQYYEKEERGRGNFPDRFSARQFPNYSSELNVNALLLGDSALYLCASSLVFQYTEAFFGQGTRLTVV.

The chain uses TRBV4-1 and TRBJ1-2; D may be TRBD1 (6 bases). Germline V CDR1 and CDR2: MGHRA, YSYEKL. V lost 1 base and J 8 bases, leaving 14 bases between the germline ends. There are 14 residues in the CDR3. The DNA for the CDR3 is TGCGCCAGCAGCCAAGCAGGGGTTACCGAGGGCTACACCTTC. Its protein is CASSQAGVTEGYTF.

The gene calls are TRBV5-1 and TRBJ2-3; no definite D call. Germline CDR1 SGHRS, CDR2 YFSETQ. CDR3 size: 14 residues. Trimming removed 0 bases at V and 4 bases at J, with 9 bases between. The CDR3 here is CASSLVGYPDTQYF. CDR3 sequence (DNA): TGCGCCAGCAGCTTGGTAGGATACCCAGATACGCAGTATTTT. The full variable domain, with the rest looked up from reference TRBV5-1 and TRBJ2-3, is KAGVTQTPRYLIKTRGQQVTLSCSPISGHRSVSWYQQTPGQGLQFLFEYFSETQRNKGNFPGRFSGRQFSNSRSEMNVSTLELGDSALYLCASSLVGYPDTQYFGPGTRLTVL.

As for this clonotype: Just one base apart from a much larger clone, this may be a read error. The CDR3 spells CASSSQTGAYYSYTF. The DNA of the CDR3 is TGTGCCAGCAGCTCCCAGACAGGGGCTTATTATAGCTACACCTTC. The chain recombines TRBV7-2 with TRBJ1-2; 8 nucleotides agree with TRBD1. J gave up 9 bases and V 4 bases, and 13 bases lay outside the gene matches. The germline gives CDR1 SGHTA, CDR2 FQGNSA. CDR3 length: 15 amino acids.

This clonotype appeared a few times. V usage is TRBV3-1 and J usage is TRBJ2-3; TRBD2 might be the D (6 bases). Germline-derived CDR1 and CDR2 are LGHDT and YNNKEL (reference sequence). This CDR3 has 16 residues. The V end lost 1 base, the J end lost 5 bases, and 16 bases lay between the germline ends. CDR3 DNA: TGTGCCAGCAGCCAAGGTTGGGCGGGAAGGGTAGATACGCAGTATTTT. It codes for CASSQGWAGRVDTQYF.

In its sample, this clonotype was seen many times. The J gene is TRBJ1-2, the V gene TRBV29-1; the D gene is possibly TRBD1 (5 bases). The CDR3 length is 13 residues. From germline, CDR1 is SQVTM and CDR2 ANQGSEA. V lost 0 bases, J lost 3 bases, and 8 bases lay in between. The CDR3 nucleotides are TGCAGCGTTGAAGAAGGGACTCACTATGGCTACACCTTC. Encoded protein: CSVEEGTHYGYTF.

The CDR3 protein is CSDPGPAGWGEQYF. The CDR3 coding sequence is TGCAGCGACCCCGGCCCCGCTGGTTGGGGGGAGCAGTACTTC. The gene calls are TRBV29-1 and TRBJ2-7; D is perhaps TRBD1 or TRBD2 (5 bases each). V was pared by 7 bases and J by 7 bases, with 23 bases between. The CDR3 totals 14 residues. Germline CDR1 SQVTM, CDR2 ANQGSEA.

The sample holds a few counts of this clonotype. The chain is built from TRBV19 and TRBJ2-2; possible D gene TRBD1, 6 bases. Germline CDR1 LNHDA, CDR2 SQIVND (reference sequence). Trimming took 7 bases from V and 0 from J, leaving 9 bases between them. This CDR3 is built from 14 residues. In DNA, the CDR3 is TGTGCCAGTAAGGACAGATCGAACACCGGGGAGCTGTTTTTT. This sequence encodes CASKDRSNTGELFF.

V gene TRBV6-2 or TRBV6-3 combines with J gene TRBJ1-1, with TRBD1 as a possible D gene (6 bases). V was trimmed by 7 bases and J by 2 bases, leaving 17 bases between them. CDR1 and CDR2 (germline): MNHEY, SVGEGT. The CDR3 contains 15 residues. The CDR3 DNA reads TGTGCCAGCACCAGAGGGGGGGACCCTAACACTGAAGCTTTCTTT. This codes for CASTRGGDPNTEAFF.

This clonotype was recorded at least ten times. V is TRBV12-3 or TRBV12-4 and J is TRBJ1-2; D is undetermined. This CDR3 has 15 residues. With 6 bases removed from V and 0 bases from J, the gap between germline ends came to 14 bases. The CDR3: CASSPQEGANYGYTF. Written as DNA, the CDR3 is TGTGCCAGCAGCCCTCAGGAGGGAGCTAACTATGGCTACACCTTC.

This clonotype was seen ten or more times. The rearrangement joins TRBV12-5 to TRBJ1-5, with a tentative D call TRBD1 (5 bases). The CDR3 sequence is 16 residues long. CDR1 and CDR2 (germline): LGHNT, FRNRAP. Trimming stripped 4 bases from V and 0 bases from J, with 13 bases between. CDR3 nucleotide sequence: TGTGCTAGTGGTTCGGTGGGGGGGACTAGCAATCAGCCCCAGCATTTT. Amino acid sequence: CASGSVGGTSNQPQHF. Based on the CDR3 plus reference TRBV12-5 and TRBJ1-5, the full variable domain is DARVTQTPRHKVTEMGQEVTMRCQPILGHNTVFWYRQTMMQGLELLAYFRNRAPLDDSGMPKDRFSAEMPDATLATLKIQPSEPRDSAVYFCASGSVGGTSNQPQHFGDGTRLSIL.

This clonotype was seen repeatedly, ten times or more. The CDR3 sequence is CASSLAGVNEQFF. The DNA for the CDR3 is TGTGCCAGCAGCTTAGCGGGAGTCAATGAGCAGTTCTTC. This chain uses TRBV7-3 with TRBJ2-1, with TRBD2 matching over 7 bases. In germline, CDR1 is SGHTA, CDR2 FQGTGA. Germline trimming cut 2 bases from V and 6 bases from J; bases unmatched to any gene: 1. This CDR3 region has 13 residues.

In this sample, this clonotype turned up a few times. The genes are TRBV6-2 or TRBV6-3 and TRBJ2-7; 14 bases agree with TRBD2. The CDR3 runs 17 residues. J was trimmed by 0 bases and V by 2 bases; bases with no gene match: 3. Germline assignment: CDR1 MNHEY and CDR2 SVGEGT. DNA of the CDR3: TGTGCCAGCAGTTACGGACTAGCGGGGGGTAGCTCCTACGAGCAGTACTTC. This translates into CASSYGLAGGSSYEQYF.